The 27 T cell receptor beta chains listed next were all sequenced from one sample in a study of vaccination effects on CD4 cells after COVID-19 (dated by TCRdb to about 2022). After around 10 days of culture, CD4+ T cells were isolated with the EasySep CD4+ T cell isolation kit. Antigens for these TCRs are unknown. Libraries were prepared through the immunoSEQ multiplex PCR assay. The source is immuneACCESS, and TCRdb retained only in-frame sequences with V and J called. Part of the clones is not carried over; for the studies checked, unresolved V genes explain less than half of this, and the remainder is unexplained. Within this sample are 20,000 to 25,000 clones, with around 70% of them counted one time only. The ten largest clones capture 11% of the sample. Sequencing was performed on CD4+ T cells from PBMCs cultured without peptide, taken before COVID-19 vaccination. Receptor source: a human donor who received a COVID-19 vaccine.

The V call is TRBV4-1, the J call TRBJ1-4, with D hard to call. Germline values: CDR1 MGHRA, CDR2 YSYEKL. The V and J ends lost 3 bases and 8 bases respectively, with 19 bases between them. The length of the CDR3 is 16 residues. The CDR3 loop reads CASSQEGPGPLEKLFF. CDR3 nucleotides: TGCGCCAGCAGCCAGGAAGGGCCCGGACCTTTGGAAAAACTGTTTTTT.

This chain links TRBV9 with TRBJ2-1; the match to TRBD1 covers 9 bases. The junction had 14 bases not matched to a gene; V was cut back by 1 base and J by 6 bases. Germline V CDR1 and CDR2: SGDLS, YYNGEE. The length of the CDR3 is 18 residues. The CDR3 DNA reads TGTGCCAGCAGCGTATCTATACCCGACAGGGGGGTGATCAATGAGCAGTTCTTC. The encoded protein is CASSVSIPDRGVINEQFF.

This CDR3 reads CASSVEPTSGSYEQYF. The CDR3 DNA reads TGTGCCAGCAGCGTAGAGCCGACTAGCGGTTCCTACGAGCAGTACTTC. The V and J genes are TRBV9 and TRBJ2-7; 9 bases fit TRBD2. Germline lookup yields CDR1 SGDLS and CDR2 YYNGEE. The CDR3 loop spans 16 amino acids. J was trimmed by 1 base and V by 0 bases; bases with no gene match: 5.

This chain connects TRBV28 to TRBJ2-1; D not certain. Deletions cut 5 bases from V and 2 bases from J, with 16 bases between. The length of the CDR3 is 16 residues. From germline, CDR1 is MDHEN and CDR2 SYDVKM. In nucleotides, the CDR3 is TGTGCCAGCAGTCCCCGATCTTACATGCCCTACAATGAGCAGTTCTTC. It yields the protein CASSPRSYMPYNEQFF.

This chain joins TRBV30 and TRBJ2-7; 14 bases are a match to TRBD2. Unmatched junction bases numbered 7, after V lost 2 bases and J lost 4 bases. Germline V gives CDR1 GTSNPN, CDR2 SVGIG (reference sequence). This CDR3 region has 16 residues. CDR3 sequence reads: CAWSSGTSGSHYEQYF. In nucleotides, the CDR3 is TGTGCCTGGAGTTCCGGGACTAGCGGGAGTCATTACGAGCAGTACTTC.

The chain recombines TRBV5-1 with TRBJ1-1; D not resolved. Trimming removed 3 bases from V and 1 base from J, with 10 bases in between. Germline V gene data show CDR1 as SGHRS and CDR2 as YFSETQ. CDR3 length: 14 residues. The CDR3, as DNA: TGCGCCAGCAGCTCTACTCAAGGGAACACTGAAGCTTTCTTT. Protein sequence: CASSSTQGNTEAFF.

The chain has TRBV9 and TRBJ2-2, with D possibly being TRBD1 or TRBD2 (5 bases each). The germline gives CDR1 SGDLS, CDR2 YYNGEE. The CDR3 loop spans 22 amino acids. V shed 3 bases and J shed 0 bases, with 30 bases lying between them. In DNA form, the CDR3 reads TGTGCCAGCAGCGGCCTGCAACCGGCCCTATTGGGACGGCTGGCGAACACCGGGGAGCTGTTTTTT. Amino acids: CASSGLQPALLGRLANTGELFF.

This chain links TRBV6-5 with TRBJ2-3; D remains unclear. Trimming left V 2 bases short and J 1 base short, with 7 bases between. Germline V lookup: CDR1 MNHEY, CDR2 SVGAGI. The CDR3 is 14 amino acids. The DNA for the CDR3 is TGTGCCAGCAGTTACAGCCTTCGCACAGATACGCAGTATTTT. It yields the protein CASSYSLRTDTQYF.

This clone occurred a few times. The chain is built from TRBV4-1 and TRBJ2-7; D is perhaps TRBD2 (6 bases). The CDR3 spans 15 residues. The V end lost 1 base, the J end lost 5 bases, and 15 bases lay between the germline ends. Germline lookup yields CDR1 MGHRA and CDR2 YSYEKL. In nucleotides, the CDR3 is TGCGCCAGCAGCCAAGGGCCAGGGAGGATCAACGAGCAGTACTTC. Its protein is CASSQGPGRINEQYF.

The J gene is TRBJ1-1, the V gene TRBV18; 8 bases are a match to TRBD1. The CDR3 runs to 14 residues. The trim removed 3 bases at V and 5 bases at J, leaving 5 bases unmatched. CDR1 KGHSH and CDR2 LQKENI come from the germline V gene. DNA of the CDR3: TGTGCCAGCTCACCTGGGACAGGAGGGACTGAAGCTTTCTTT. It codes for CASSPGTGGTEAFF.

J is TRBJ2-3 and V is TRBV3-1 (or the pseudogene TRBV3-2); D gene ambiguous. The germline V gene has CDR1 LGHDT and CDR2 YNNKEL (reference sequence). Trimming took 2 bases from V and 1 from J, leaving 4 bases between them. The CDR3 totals 13 residues. The CDR3 coding sequence is TGTGCCAGCAGCCAATTTCGCACAGATACGCAGTATTTT. As protein: CASSQFRTDTQYF.

This clone was detected once. V and J are TRBV28 and TRBJ1-5, with unresolved D. The CDR3 totals 14 residues. Looked up from germline, CDR1 is MDHEN and CDR2 is SYDVKM. The germline V and J ends were trimmed by 6 bases and 7 bases, with 16 bases remaining between them. As DNA, the CDR3 is TGTGCCAGCAGAACCGTGGCAACCGGACAGCCCCAGCATTTT. Translating it yields CASRTVATGQPQHF.

The chain carries TRBV18 and TRBJ2-1; TRBD2 aligns across 9 bases. The germline CDR1 and CDR2 sequences are KGHSH and LQKENI. Germline trimming cut 5 bases from V and 5 bases from J; bases unmatched to any gene: 4. The CDR3 spans 14 residues. The CDR3 is CASSASGVDNEQFF. CDR3 bases: TGTGCCAGCTCAGCTAGCGGGGTTGACAATGAGCAGTTCTTC.

The chain couples TRBV19 to TRBJ2-5, with D possibly being TRBD1 (6 bases). The CDR3 runs 14 residues. Germline lookup yields CDR1 LNHDA and CDR2 SQIVND (reference sequence). The ends were cut back, 6 bases at V and 5 bases at J, with 16 bases in the middle. Here the CDR3 reads CASSLHRVGETQYF. CDR3 bases: TGTGCCAGTAGCCTTCACAGGGTCGGGGAGACCCAGTACTTC.

This chain uses TRBV19 with TRBJ1-2, with 7 bases lining up with TRBD1. V trimming: 7 bases; J trimming: 9 bases; junction bases outside the gene matches: 14. This CDR3 region has 14 residues. Germline CDR1 LNHDA, CDR2 SQIVND (reference sequence). Here the CDR3 DNA reads TGTGCCAGTACGCGACAGGGAAAGGAGAAGCGCTACACCTTC. Its protein product is CASTRQGKEKRYTF.

The DNA of the CDR3 is TGTGCCAGCAGCGGATCGGGACACCAAAACTATGGCTACACCTTC. It codes for CASSGSGHQNYGYTF. This rearrangement joins TRBV6-5 to TRBJ1-2; tentatively, D is TRBD1 (6 bases). The CDR3 extends over 15 amino acids. From germline, CDR1 is MNHEY and CDR2 SVGAGI. V lost 6 bases and J lost 2, with 16 bases in between.

V usage is TRBV11-1 and J usage is TRBJ2-5; 14 bases are a match to TRBD2. The CDR3 loop spans 16 amino acids. CDR1 and CDR2 (germline): SGHAT, FQDESV (reference sequence). J was trimmed by 7 bases and V by 2 bases; bases with no gene match: 6. The CDR3 here is CASSLTHGTSGGTQYF. The CDR3 coding sequence is TGTGCCAGCAGCTTAACCCACGGGACTAGCGGGGGGACCCAGTACTTC.

The chain combines TRBV30 with TRBJ1-5; no firm D call. This CDR3 is 14 amino acids long. Trimming pared 3 bases from V and 2 bases from J, leaving 11 bases between. Germline-derived CDR1 and CDR2 are GTSNPN and SVGIG (reference sequence). CDR3: CAWSVSIGNQPQHF. CDR3 bases: TGTGCCTGGAGCGTGAGTATAGGCAATCAGCCCCAGCATTTT.

The chain joins TRBV14 to TRBJ2-7; D might be TRBD2 (5 bases). The CDR3 runs 15 residues. Trimming cost V 0 bases and J 7 bases, with 16 bases left between them. Germline V gene sequence: CDR1 SGHDN, CDR2 FVKESK. The CDR3 region is CASSQDRALAEEQYF. The CDR3, as DNA: TGTGCCAGCAGCCAAGATAGGGCGCTAGCTGAAGAGCAGTACTTC.

The rearrangement joins TRBV10-3 to TRBJ1-5; possibly TRBD1 for D (5 bases). Between the trimmed V and J ends, which lost 4 bases and 2 bases, there was a span of 15 bases. Per the germline V gene, CDR1 is ENHRY and CDR2 is SYGVKD. The CDR3 has 16 residues. In DNA, the CDR3 is TGTGCCATCAGTGGGGGTTTGGGACCGGGCAATCAGCCCCAGCATTTT. Translated: CAISGGLGPGNQPQHF.

This chain connects TRBV12-3 or TRBV12-4 to TRBJ2-7; no clear D. With 2 bases removed from V and 6 bases from J, the gap between germline ends came to 8 bases. The CDR3 runs 12 residues. CDR3 in DNA: TGTGCCAGCAGTTTACAGGAGTCCGAGCAGTACTTC. This encodes CASSLQESEQYF.

The rearrangement uses TRBV28 and TRBJ2-1, with TRBD2 matching 11 bases. The CDR3 is 15 residues long. CDR1 is MDHEN and CDR2 is SYDVKM in the germline V gene. The V and J ends lost 5 bases and 8 bases, in that order; junction bases with no gene match: 8. The CDR3 sequence: CASSPGLAGRYEQFF. The CDR3 DNA follows: TGTGCCAGCAGTCCCGGACTAGCGGGTCGATATGAGCAGTTCTTC.

This rearrangement joins TRBV5-4 to TRBJ1-2; TRBD1 might be the D (6 bases). The V gene's germline CDR1 is SGHNT and CDR2 YYREEE (reference sequence). The CDR3 loop spans 13 amino acids. Trimming removed 4 bases at V and 3 bases at J, with 10 bases between. CDR3 nucleotide sequence: TGTGCCAGCAGCCTGGACAGCTACTATGGCTACACCTTC. Protein sequence: CASSLDSYYGYTF.

The CDR3, as DNA: TGTGCCAGCAGTGAAGGACAGAACTATGGCTACACCTTC. Encoded protein: CASSEGQNYGYTF. The genes are TRBV25-1 and TRBJ1-2, with D perhaps matching TRBD1 (6 bases). Germline assignment: CDR1 MGHDK and CDR2 SYGVNS. Trimming removed 2 bases at V and 2 bases at J, with 6 bases between. CDR3 length: 13 residues.

CDR3 region: CASGTAYGYTF. As DNA, the CDR3 is TGTGCCAGCGGGACAGCCTATGGCTACACCTTC. The chain employs TRBV2 and TRBJ1-2; 7 bases are shared with TRBD1. V was clipped by 8 bases and J by 4 bases; unmatched bases: 1. CDR1 is SNHLY, CDR2 FYNNEI, per germline. The CDR3 sequence is 11 residues long.

There are a few counts of this clone. The J gene is TRBJ1-3, the V gene TRBV3-1 (or the pseudogene TRBV3-2); D call uncertain. CDR1 LGHDT and CDR2 YNNKEL come from the germline V gene (reference sequence). Trimming pared 4 bases from V and 2 bases from J, leaving 0 bases between. The CDR3 length is 11 residues. CDR3 nucleotides: TGTGCCAGCAGCCCTGGAAACACCATATATTTT. The encoded protein is CASSPGNTIYF.

This chain links TRBV19 with TRBJ2-1, with 7 bases matching TRBD2. Germline V CDR1 and CDR2: LNHDA, SQIVND (reference sequence). V was clipped by 5 bases and J by 3 bases; unmatched bases: 13. This CDR3 contains 17 residues. CDR3 residues: CASSQAGTGGFYNEQFF. Here the CDR3 DNA reads TGTGCCAGTAGTCAAGCGGGGACGGGAGGTTTCTACAATGAGCAGTTCTTC.